Presented here are 4 T cell receptor beta chains from one specimen sequenced in a study of blood T cells in healthy people across ages. Alongside a J-beta primer mix, a sample-barcoded 5' primer served in a second PCR lasting about 6 to 11 cycles. In TCRdb, the 5' RACE reads were re-called with MiXCR into one record per CDR3 protein. This sample has approximately 850,000 distinct CDR3 sequences; over 45% occur once, and the top ten carry 20% to 25%. The sequenced sample consisted of blood. The receptors were gathered from a man aged 25 to 40 in good health.

This chain connects TRBV20-1 to TRBJ2-7; TRBD2 aligns across 10 bases. This CDR3 is 16 amino acids long. CDR1 and CDR2 from the germline V gene are DFQATT and SNEGSKA (reference sequence). The V gene end was trimmed by 0 bases and the J gene end by 2 bases; junction bases not matched to a gene: 7. The CDR3: CSARDPPSGSAYEQYF. CDR3 nucleotide sequence: TGCAGTGCTAGAGATCCCCCTAGCGGGAGTGCCTACGAGCAGTACTTC.

The chain joins TRBV10-3 to TRBJ2-1; D is ambiguous. Per the germline V gene, CDR1 is ENHRY and CDR2 is SYGVKD. The CDR3 sequence is 13 residues long. V shed 8 bases and J shed 5 bases, with 13 bases lying between them. CDR3: CAIGVQLDNEQFF. For the CDR3, the DNA is TGTGCCATCGGGGTCCAACTCGACAATGAGCAGTTCTTC.

As DNA, the CDR3 is TGTGCCAGCAGCCAAGCCCATTTGATCCCTGCCAATGAGCAGTTCTTC. This gives the protein CASSQAHLIPANEQFF. J is TRBJ2-1 and V is TRBV14; D call uncertain. The CDR3 sequence is 16 residues long. Germline CDR1 is SGHDN and CDR2 is FVKESK. V lost 1 base and J 6 bases, leaving 16 bases between the germline ends.

The V gene is TRBV15, the J gene TRBJ2-7, with D possibly being TRBD2 (5 bases). The CDR3 length is 14 residues. Germline V gene sequence: CDR1 LNHNV, CDR2 YYDKDF (reference sequence). V dropped 5 bases and J dropped 3 bases, with 14 bases sitting between them. This chain's CDR3 is CATSAQVGSYEQYF. CDR3 DNA: TGTGCCACCAGCGCCCAGGTGGGGAGCTACGAGCAGTACTTC.